These 15 T cell receptor beta chains originate from one sample sequenced in a study of beta chain features in type 1 diabetes. No antigens are known for them. The study, taken as a whole, reports: Within each of all four CD4+ subsets, Type 1 diabetes patients had TCRB CDR3s that were moderately but significantly shorter.

The study reverse transcribed the entire isolated RNA, so it sequenced expressed TCRB transcripts. Generated by immunoSEQ multiplex PCR, the TCRdb table keeps only in-frame clones and is missing some. The sample yields about 340,000 clones, roughly 9% seen once. Source material: central memory CD4+ T cells from blood. Receptors originate from a man in his thirties or forties with type 1 diabetes.

This clone turned up a few times. This rearrangement joins TRBV28 to TRBJ1-1; D unclear. V was pared by 7 bases and J by 1 base, with 16 bases between. The CDR3 spans 15 residues. Looked up from germline, CDR1 is MDHEN and CDR2 is SYDVKM. The CDR3 is CASKSRGQSNTEAFF. The CDR3 nucleotides are TGTGCCAGCAAATCCCGCGGGCAGTCGAACACTGAAGCTTTCTTT.

This clone was seen at least ten times. The chain uses TRBV10-2 and TRBJ2-3; the match to TRBD2 covers 8 bases. Trimming took 6 bases from V and 2 from J; bases not matched to a gene: 4. The CDR3 has 14 amino acids. Germline V gives CDR1 WSHSY, CDR2 SAAADI. Written as DNA, the CDR3 is TGCGCCAGCAGCAGCGGGGGCCTCACAGATACGCAGTATTTT. The encoded protein is CASSSGGLTDTQYF.

The V and J genes are TRBV10-1 and TRBJ1-3, with D possibly TRBD1 on 5 matching bases. In germline, CDR1 is WNHNN, CDR2 SYGVQD (reference sequence). The V end was cut by 3 bases, the J end by 2 bases, with 8 bases between. The CDR3 has 14 residues. The CDR3 DNA reads as TGCGCCAGCAGTGATGACAGCGCTGGAAACACCATATATTTT. It specifies CASSDDSAGNTIYF.

For this clone: One end of the junction does not line up with germline, which may come from a read error. The CDR3 protein is CASSQEVPGNTIYF. Written as DNA, the CDR3 is TGCGCCAGCAGCCAAGAAGTCCCGGGGAACACCATATATTTT. The V gene is TRBV7-2, the J gene TRBJ1-3; D unclear. This CDR3 region has 14 residues. Germline assignment: CDR1 SGHTA and CDR2 FQGNSA.

CDR3 DNA: TGCGCCAGCAGCCAAGCCACCCGACATGGCTACACCTTC. This encodes CASSQATRHGYTF. The J gene is TRBJ1-2, the V gene TRBV4-3; D ambiguous. The germline V gene encodes CDR1 LGHNA and CDR2 YSLEER. The CDR3 has 13 amino acids. V was cut by 1 base and J by 6 bases, with 9 bases left in between.

The V gene is TRBV7-9, the J gene TRBJ1-4; D call uncertain. The ends were cut back, 5 bases at V and 0 bases at J, with 7 bases in the middle. The CDR3 has 14 amino acids. Germline V gives CDR1 SEHNR, CDR2 FQNEAQ (reference sequence). CDR3 coding DNA: TGTGCCAGCAGCCCGCTAGCAACTAATGAAAAACTGTTTTTT. Its protein is CASSPLATNEKLFF.

This clone came up a few times. One end of the junction is discordant with germline, which a read error may explain. The rearrangement links TRBV6-5 to TRBJ2-2; unclear D gene. Germline V lookup: CDR1 MNHEY, CDR2 SVGAGI. This CDR3 is 11 amino acids long. In DNA, the CDR3 is TGTGCCATCAGTGATCCGGGGGAGCTGTTTTTT. Translating gives CAISDPGELFF.

This clone was detected a few times. CDR3 nucleotide sequence: TGTGCCAGCAGTTATGATGCAGGGCGCTATGGCTACACCTTC. Protein sequence: CASSYDAGRYGYTF. The V and J genes are TRBV6-5 and TRBJ1-2, with D possibly matching TRBD1 (5 bases). The germline V and J ends were trimmed by 3 bases and 4 bases, with 12 bases remaining between them. CDR1 is MNHEY, CDR2 SVGAGI, per germline. The CDR3 consists of 14 residues.

The table lists this clone with a few counts. The V call is TRBV18, the J call TRBJ1-1, with 8 bases aligning to TRBD1. Trimming removed 3 bases from V and 4 bases from J; junction bases left unmatched: 4. The CDR3 covers 14 residues. The germline gives CDR1 KGHSH, CDR2 LQKENI. This chain's CDR3 is CASSPTGETTEAFF. The CDR3 DNA reads TGTGCCAGCTCACCGACAGGGGAGACCACTGAAGCTTTCTTT.

The chain links TRBV27 to TRBJ1-2; a weak D match, TRBD1 (5 bases). CDR3 size: 14 residues. V dropped 10 bases and J dropped 3 bases, with 18 bases sitting between them. Germline CDR1 reads MNHEY; CDR2 reads SMNVEV (reference sequence). The CDR3 spells CATYRMGRDYGYTF. The CDR3 coding sequence is TGTGCCACCTATAGAATGGGGCGGGACTATGGCTACACCTTC.

This chain connects TRBV14 to TRBJ1-5, with no clear D. Trimming shortened V by 3 bases and J by 2 bases, and 8 bases separated the two germline ends. The germline V gene has CDR1 SGHDN and CDR2 FVKESK. The CDR3 extends over 14 amino acids. The CDR3 sequence is CASSQGQRNQPQHF. The CDR3 DNA is TGTGCCAGCAGCCAGGGCCAGCGCAATCAGCCCCAGCATTTT.

This chain connects TRBV25-1 to TRBJ2-7; TRBD1 might be the D (5 bases). There are 13 residues in the CDR3. In germline, CDR1 is MGHDK, CDR2 SYGVNS. V lost 2 bases, J lost 6 bases, and 11 bases lay in between. CDR3 in amino acids: CASSEGARGEQYF. The CDR3 region has the DNA TGTGCCAGCAGTGAAGGGGCGCGTGGCGAGCAGTACTTC.

The rearrangement links TRBV11-2 to TRBJ1-2; D unresolved. Germline CDR1 SGHAT, CDR2 FQNNGV. The CDR3 has 13 residues. V lost 0 bases and J 6 bases, leaving 8 bases between the germline ends. The chain's CDR3 is CASSLDRENGYTF. The CDR3 DNA sequence: TGTGCCAGCAGCTTAGATCGGGAGAATGGCTACACCTTC.

The genes are TRBV7-9 and TRBJ1-1; D might be TRBD1 (6 bases). Germline assignment: CDR1 SEHNR and CDR2 FQNEAQ (reference sequence). V lost 5 bases and J lost 7, with 23 bases in between. This CDR3 is 16 amino acids long. The CDR3 DNA follows: TGTGCCAGCAGCCGTGTCTCCGGGACAAGGAGCCATGAAGCTTTCTTT. It specifies CASSRVSGTRSHEAFF. Full variable domain (outside the CDR3, taken from reference TRBV7-9 and TRBJ1-1): DTGVSQNPRHKITKRGQNVTFRCDPISEHNRLYWYRQTLGQGPEFLTYFQNEAQLEKSRLLSDRFSAERPKGSFSTLEIQRTEQGDSAMYLCASSRVSGTRSHEAFFGQGTRLTVV.

The chain couples TRBV28 to TRBJ2-7, with 8 bases aligning to TRBD1. This CDR3 has 13 amino acids. The trim removed 8 bases at V and 1 base at J, leaving 4 bases unmatched. Germline V gene lookup returns CDR1 MDHEN and CDR2 SYDVKM. This CDR3 reads CASRGTGSYEQYF. Written as DNA, the CDR3 is TGTGCCAGCCGCGGGACAGGTTCCTACGAGCAGTACTTC.